A single sample gave rise to the 28 T cell receptor beta chains below, sequenced in a study of OX40 agonist ivuxolimab in advanced cancers. The data were produced by immunoSEQ multiplex PCR, yet TCRdb's version contains in-frame clones alone and is incomplete. The top ten clones hold around 7.7% of a sample with roughly 50,000 clones, roughly three quarters of them seen once. Here the sequenced sample was CD4+ or CD8+ T cells sorted from blood, taken in a trial of the OX40 agonist ivuxolimab. The source is an adult with an advanced solid tumor such as melanoma, head and neck, liver or kidney cancer.

The count of this clone is one. The genes are TRBV4-3 and TRBJ2-7, with 8 bases aligning to TRBD2. The CDR3 is 15 residues long. In germline, CDR1 is LGHNA, CDR2 YSLEER. V shed 1 base and J 7 bases; nucleotides not matched to a gene: 9. CDR3 in DNA: TGCGCCAGCAGCCAAGGTTCTCGGGAGGGCTATGAGCAGTACTTC. Protein sequence: CASSQGSREGYEQYF.

The chain carries TRBV2 and TRBJ2-2, with TRBD1 as a possible D gene (5 bases). The germline V gene encodes CDR1 SNHLY and CDR2 FYNNEI. The CDR3 extends over 14 amino acids. V lost 3 bases to trimming and J lost 6 bases, with 11 bases between them. The CDR3: CASSEQGGSGELFF. CDR3 in DNA: TGTGCCAGCAGTGAGCAGGGTGGGTCCGGGGAGCTGTTTTTT.

The rearrangement joins TRBV4-3 to TRBJ2-7; perhaps TRBD1 as D (8 bases). V lost 0 bases to trimming and J lost 7 bases, with 19 bases between them. This CDR3 is 16 amino acids long. Germline CDR1 is LGHNA and CDR2 is YSLEER. The CDR3 sequence: CASSQEGGTGIGEQYF. CDR3 nucleotides: TGCGCCAGCAGCCAAGAGGGAGGGACAGGTATTGGGGAGCAGTACTTC.

Regarding this clone: One end of the junction fails to match germline, which may point to a read error. The J gene is TRBJ2-5, the V gene TRBV7-9, with D possibly being TRBD2 (5 bases). CDR1 and CDR2 from the germline V gene are SEHNR and FQNEAQ (reference sequence). The length of the CDR3 is 15 residues. The CDR3 protein is CASSLAGPAQETQYF. In nucleotides, the CDR3 is TGTGCCAGCAGCCTAGCAGGCCCCGCCCAAGAGACCCAGTACTTC.

In this sample, this clone turned up a few times. The chain combines TRBV6-4 with TRBJ2-3, with 8 bases aligning to TRBD1. The CDR3 loop spans 15 amino acids. The germline gives CDR1 MRHNA, CDR2 SNTAGT. V lost 0 bases, J lost 1 base, and 0 bases stayed unmatched. The DNA of the CDR3 is TGTGCCAGCAGTGACTCACAGGGGGGCACAGATACGCAGTATTTT. It translates to CASSDSQGGTDTQYF.

This chain uses TRBV2 with TRBJ2-3; D uncertain. This CDR3 spans 12 amino acids. The germline gives CDR1 SNHLY, CDR2 FYNNEI. V lost 11 bases to trimming and J lost 5 bases, with 14 bases between them. The CDR3, as DNA: TGTGCCGGAAGGAACCGAGGAGATACGCAGTATTTT. Translation: CAGRNRGDTQYF.

The chain links TRBV30 to TRBJ1-3, with D possibly TRBD1 on 6 matching bases. Germline V gene sequence: CDR1 GTSNPN, CDR2 SVGIG (reference sequence). Trimming cost V 4 bases and J 2 bases, with 12 bases left between them. The CDR3 spans 14 residues. Here the CDR3 DNA reads TGTGCCTGGACGTTTGGGGACACTGGAAACACCATATATTTT. This sequence encodes CAWTFGDTGNTIYF.

J is TRBJ1-5 and V is TRBV6-1, with TRBD1 identical over 9 bases. The CDR3 sequence is 13 residues long. V lost 6 bases to trimming and J lost 5 bases; unmatched junction nucleotides: 2. The germline V gene encodes CDR1 MNHNS and CDR2 SASEGT. The CDR3, as DNA: TGTGCCAGCAGGTGGACAGGGGATCAGCCCCAGCATTTT. It specifies CASRWTGDQPQHF.

The genes are TRBV5-1 and TRBJ1-1; D is undetermined. The CDR3 contains 14 residues. The germline gives CDR1 SGHRS, CDR2 YFSETQ. V was pared by 0 bases and J by 5 bases, with 11 bases between. CDR3 residues: CASSLGRGRTEAFF. CDR3 bases: TGCGCCAGCAGCTTGGGAAGAGGGCGAACTGAAGCTTTCTTT.

The chain recombines TRBV7-2 with TRBJ2-5; TRBD2 matches at 7 bases. V dropped 5 bases and J dropped 3; count of bases not matched to a gene: 12. CDR1 and CDR2 from the germline V gene are SGHTA and FQGNSA. This CDR3 is 16 amino acids long. The CDR3 bases are TGTGCCAGCAGCCCTCTTACGGCGGGAGTAGAAGAGACCCAGTACTTC. Its translation: CASSPLTAGVEETQYF. Together with reference TRBV7-2 and TRBJ2-5, the CDR3 gives the full variable domain: GAGVSQSPSNKVTEKGKDVELRCDPISGHTALYWYRQSLGQGLEFLIYFQGNSAPDKSGLPSDRFSAERTGGSVSTLTIQRTQQEDSAVYLCASSPLTAGVEETQYFGPGTRLLVL.

The V call is TRBV5-6, the J call TRBJ2-7; a weak D match, TRBD2 (6 bases). Germline-derived CDR1 and CDR2 are SGHDT and YYEEEE. Trimming took off 4 bases at V and 0 bases at J, with 23 bases between the two ends. The CDR3 extends over 18 amino acids. The CDR3 loop reads CASSGFLTGLLSSYEQYF. DNA of the CDR3: TGTGCCAGCAGCGGATTTCTTACGGGACTCCTAAGCTCCTACGAGCAGTACTTC.

This clone was seen more than once but under ten times. The chain combines TRBV18 with TRBJ1-1; D may be TRBD1 (5 bases). The CDR3 covers 14 residues. Trimming took off 0 bases at V and 7 bases at J, with 12 bases between the two ends. Germline assignment: CDR1 KGHSH and CDR2 LQKENI. CDR3 sequence (DNA): TGTGCCAGCTCACCACCGTCCAGGGTAAATGAAGCTTTCTTT. Protein product: CASSPPSRVNEAFF.

The chain is built from TRBV19 and TRBJ1-3; TRBD1 might be the D (5 bases). The CDR3 sequence is 14 residues long. Germline loops: CDR1 LNHDA, CDR2 SQIVND (reference sequence). Trimming removed 6 bases at V and 3 bases at J, with 12 bases between. DNA for the CDR3: TGTGCCAGTAGCCTTCGGGGGAATGGAAACACCATATATTTT. Protein: CASSLRGNGNTIYF.

On this clone: Relative to the germline gene, one junction end is altered; a read error may explain this. This rearrangement joins TRBV5-8 to TRBJ2-5; possibly TRBD2 for D (6 bases). Germline V gene sequence: CDR1 SGHTS, CDR2 YDEGEE. The CDR3 spans 14 residues. The CDR3 nucleotides read TGTGCCAGCAGTTTGGGACTTCGACAAGAGACCCAGTACTTC. It translates to CASSLGLRQETQYF.

The V gene is TRBV4-3, the J gene TRBJ2-5; D is unresolved. The CDR3 has 13 amino acids. The V gene's germline CDR1 is LGHNA and CDR2 YSLEER. V dropped 4 bases and J dropped 4 bases, with 10 bases sitting between them. The CDR3 reads CASSLIVRETQYF. CDR3 nucleotides: TGCGCCAGCAGCCTAATAGTGCGAGAGACCCAGTACTTC.

The V gene is TRBV14, the J gene TRBJ1-1; D unresolved. V shed 0 bases and J shed 0 bases, with 11 bases lying between them. This CDR3 has 16 amino acids. Per the germline V gene, CDR1 is SGHDN and CDR2 is FVKESK. In nucleotides, the CDR3 is TGTGCCAGCAGCCAAGAAGGTGAGAGACTGAACACTGAAGCTTTCTTT. Amino acid sequence: CASSQEGERLNTEAFF.

The chain is built from TRBV7-6 and TRBJ2-7; TRBD2 agrees at 9 bases. There are 13 residues in the CDR3. J lost 4 bases, V lost 11 bases, and 9 bases had no gene match. Looked up from germline, CDR1 is SGHVS and CDR2 is FNYEAQ. The CDR3 DNA reads TGTGCCGGGAGGGTTAGCGGGAGTTACGAGCAGTACTTC. Protein: CAGRVSGSYEQYF. Together with reference TRBV7-6 and TRBJ2-7, the CDR3 gives the full variable domain: GAGVSQSPRYKVTKRGQDVALRCDPISGHVSLYWYRQALGQGPEFLTYFNYEAQQDKSGLPNDRFSAERPEGSISTLTIQRTEQRDSAMYRCAGRVSGSYEQYFGPGTRLTVT.

This sequence joins TRBV5-8 and TRBJ1-5; D ambiguous. V lost 0 bases and J lost 0, with 4 bases in between. The CDR3 has 14 residues. In germline, CDR1 is SGHTS, CDR2 YDEGEE. The CDR3 is CASSLAGSNQPQHF. In nucleotides, the CDR3 is TGTGCCAGCAGCTTGGCGGGTAGCAATCAGCCCCAGCATTTT. The full variable domain, in which reference TRBV5-8 and TRBJ1-5 provide the parts outside the CDR3, is EAGVTQSPTHLIKTRGQQATLRCSPISGHTSVYWYQQALGLGLQFLLWYDEGEERNRGNFPPRFSGRQFPNYSSELNVNALELEDSALYLCASSLAGSNQPQHFGDGTRLSIL.

This clone was counted only a few times. V usage is TRBV7-9 and J usage is TRBJ2-7, with TRBD1 as a possible D gene (6 bases). Trimming pared 2 bases from V and 6 bases from J, leaving 11 bases between. CDR1 is SEHNR and CDR2 is FQNEAQ in the germline V gene (reference sequence). The CDR3 loop spans 13 amino acids. CDR3 in amino acids: CASSLLAGVEQYF. CDR3 DNA: TGTGCCAGCAGCTTACTTGCAGGGGTCGAGCAGTACTTC.

The chain joins TRBV5-1 to TRBJ1-1, with a tentative D call TRBD1 (5 bases). This CDR3 contains 15 residues. CDR1 SGHRS and CDR2 YFSETQ come from the germline V gene. Trimming left V 0 bases short and J 5 bases short, with 14 bases between. The chain's CDR3 is CASSLEQARRTEAFF. The CDR3 nucleotides read TGCGCCAGCAGCTTGGAACAGGCTCGACGGACTGAAGCTTTCTTT.

The rearrangement links TRBV14 to TRBJ2-1; TRBD2 agrees at 7 bases. V shed 0 bases, J shed 0 bases, and the junction held 8 bases outside the gene matches. Germline loops: CDR1 SGHDN, CDR2 FVKESK. The length of the CDR3 is 18 residues. CDR3: CASSQDRRGSTSYNEQFF. The CDR3 bases are TGTGCCAGCAGCCAAGATCGGCGCGGGAGCACCTCCTACAATGAGCAGTTCTTC.

The V gene is TRBV7-9, the J gene TRBJ1-2; D gene ambiguous. Germline CDR1 SEHNR, CDR2 FQNEAQ (reference sequence). V lost 2 bases, J lost 3 bases, and 13 bases lay in between. This CDR3 is built from 15 residues. CDR3 DNA sequence: TGTGCCAGCAGCTTACTCGCTCGTCCCGACTATGGCTACACCTTC. As protein: CASSLLARPDYGYTF.

The rearrangement uses TRBV5-5 and TRBJ2-7; a weak D match, TRBD2 (6 bases). This CDR3 contains 13 residues. Deletions cut 4 bases from V and 2 bases from J, with 10 bases between. The germline V gene encodes CDR1 SGHKS and CDR2 YYEKEE (reference sequence). CDR3 residues: CASSEGLPYEQYF. The CDR3 DNA sequence: TGTGCCAGCAGCGAGGGACTTCCCTACGAGCAGTACTTC. The whole variable domain, remainder taken from reference TRBV5-5 and TRBJ2-7, is DAGVTQSPTHLIKTRGQQVTLRCSPISGHKSVSWYQQVLGQGPQFIFQYYEKEERGRGNFPDRFSARQFPNYSSELNVNALLLGDSALYLCASSEGLPYEQYFGPGTRLTVT.

V is TRBV28 and J is TRBJ2-1; D remains ambiguous. Trimming shortened V by 7 bases and J by 7 bases, and 5 bases separated the two germline ends. Germline values: CDR1 MDHEN, CDR2 SYDVKM. The length of the CDR3 is 10 residues. CDR3 loop: CASTKNEQFF. CDR3 DNA: TGTGCCAGCACCAAAAATGAGCAGTTCTTC.

The genes are TRBV27 and TRBJ2-7; D may be TRBD1 or TRBD2 (6 bases each). The length of the CDR3 is 14 residues. In germline, CDR1 is MNHEY, CDR2 SMNVEV (reference sequence). V was cut by 6 bases and J by 1 base, with 13 bases left in between. The chain's CDR3 is CASRLGGHSYEQYF. CDR3 sequence (DNA): TGTGCCAGCAGATTAGGGGGGCATTCCTACGAGCAGTACTTC.

The chain couples TRBV7-2 to TRBJ2-7, with D unclear. The CDR3 loop spans 15 amino acids. CDR1 SGHTA and CDR2 FQGNSA come from the germline V gene. V shed 0 bases and J shed 2 bases, with 11 bases lying between them. In nucleotides, the CDR3 is TGTGCCAGCAGCTTAGCGAAAGGGCTACCCTACGAGCAGTACTTC. It is translated as CASSLAKGLPYEQYF.

V and J are TRBV5-6 and TRBJ2-7; D perhaps matches TRBD2 (6 bases). Trimming cost V 6 bases and J 7 bases, with 14 bases left between them. CDR1 is SGHDT, CDR2 YYEEEE, per germline. The CDR3 sequence is 12 residues long. For the CDR3, the DNA is TGTGCCAGCACCCGGGACTTTAGGGAGCAGTACTTC. Its protein is CASTRDFREQYF.

This sequence joins TRBV7-8 and TRBJ1-4, with D possibly matching TRBD1 (6 bases). Trimming took off 5 bases at V and 7 bases at J, with 11 bases between the two ends. CDR1 SGHVS and CDR2 FQNEAQ come from the germline V gene. The CDR3 is 13 amino acids. The CDR3, as DNA: TGTGCCAGCAGCAGGGACACGCCTGAAAAACTGTTTTTT. The encoded protein is CASSRDTPEKLFF. The entire variable domain, with the rest obtained from reference TRBV7-8 and TRBJ1-4, is as follows: GAGVSQSPRYKVAKRGQDVALRCDPISGHVSLFWYQQALGQGPEFLTYFQNEAQLDKSGLPSDRFFAERPEGSVSTLKIQRTQQEDSAVYLCASSRDTPEKLFFGSGTQLSVL.